This T cell receptor (beta chain) was identified during a study of OX40 agonist ivuxolimab in advanced cancers. As concerns this clone: The sample has other DNA sequences that encode this CDR3 too.

The CDR3 spans 15 residues. Germline V lookup: CDR1 MNHEY, CDR2 SMNVEV (reference sequence). V gave up 5 bases and J gave up 2 bases; unmatched junction bases: 5. Using immunoSEQ multiplex PCR, the repertoire was profiled, and TCRdb retains in-frame clones only, with some absent. The table includes fewer than 35,000 clones, approximately 89% detected once. The clonotype originates from an adult with an advanced solid tumor such as melanoma, head and neck, liver or kidney cancer. Sequenced here: CD4+ or CD8+ T cells sorted from blood, sampled in a trial of the OX40 agonist ivuxolimab. V gene TRBV27 combines with J gene TRBJ2-1; 8 positions match TRBD2. The CDR3 sequence is CASSQNSGAYNEQFF. Written as DNA, the CDR3 is TGTGCCAGCAGTCAAAATAGCGGGGCCTACAATGAGCAGTTCTTC.